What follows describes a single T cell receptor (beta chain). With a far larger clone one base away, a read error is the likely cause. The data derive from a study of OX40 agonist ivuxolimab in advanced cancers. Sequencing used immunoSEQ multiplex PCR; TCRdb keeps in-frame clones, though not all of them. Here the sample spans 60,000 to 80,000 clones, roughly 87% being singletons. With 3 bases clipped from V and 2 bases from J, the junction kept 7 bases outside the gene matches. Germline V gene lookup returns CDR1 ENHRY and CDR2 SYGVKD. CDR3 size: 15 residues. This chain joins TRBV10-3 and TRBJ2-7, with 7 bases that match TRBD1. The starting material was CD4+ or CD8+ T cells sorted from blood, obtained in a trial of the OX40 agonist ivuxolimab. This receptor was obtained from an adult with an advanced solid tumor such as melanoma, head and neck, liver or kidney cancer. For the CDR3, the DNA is TGTGCCATCAGTGAAAAGGGACAGCTCCCCTACGAGCAGTACTTC. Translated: CAISEKGQLPYEQYF.